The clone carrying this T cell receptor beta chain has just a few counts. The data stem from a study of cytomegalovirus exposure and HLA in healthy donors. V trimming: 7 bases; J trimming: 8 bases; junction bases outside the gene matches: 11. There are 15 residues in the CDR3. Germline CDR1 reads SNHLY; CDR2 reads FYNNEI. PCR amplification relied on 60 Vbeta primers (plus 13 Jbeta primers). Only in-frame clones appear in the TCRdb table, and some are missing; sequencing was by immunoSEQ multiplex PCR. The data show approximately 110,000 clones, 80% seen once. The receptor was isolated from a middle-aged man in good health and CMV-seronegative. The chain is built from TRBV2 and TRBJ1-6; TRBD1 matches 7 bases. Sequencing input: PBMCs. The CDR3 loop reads CASTRQGPGDSPLHF. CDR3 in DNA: TGTGCCAGCACCCGACAGGGCCCCGGAGATTCACCCCTCCACTTT.